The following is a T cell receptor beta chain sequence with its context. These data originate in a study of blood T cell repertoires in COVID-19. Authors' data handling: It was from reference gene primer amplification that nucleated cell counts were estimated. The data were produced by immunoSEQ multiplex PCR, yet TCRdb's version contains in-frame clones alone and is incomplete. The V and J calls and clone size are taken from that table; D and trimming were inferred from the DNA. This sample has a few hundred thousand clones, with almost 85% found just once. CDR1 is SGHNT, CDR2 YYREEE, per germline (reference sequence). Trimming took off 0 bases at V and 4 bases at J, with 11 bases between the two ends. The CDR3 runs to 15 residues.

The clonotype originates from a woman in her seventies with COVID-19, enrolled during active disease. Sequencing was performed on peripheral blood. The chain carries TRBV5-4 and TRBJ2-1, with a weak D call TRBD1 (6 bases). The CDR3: CASSLEGQRYNEQFF. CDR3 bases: TGTGCCAGCAGCTTGGAAGGACAGAGATACAATGAGCAGTTCTTC.